The entry that follows covers one T cell receptor (beta chain) sequence. CDR3 length equals 14 residues. After removal of 3 bases from V and 7 bases from J, the junction contained 4 bases not matched to a gene. CDR1 is KGHSH and CDR2 is LQKENI in the germline V gene. The sample is drawn from a study of blood T cell repertoires in COVID-19. In the study's own analysis: The assay estimated nucleated cells by amplifying reference gene primers. Repertoires were generated with immunoSEQ multiplex PCR, while TCRdb's copy carries only in-frame clones and drops some. The D gene and trimming were derived from the DNA, and the V and J assignments and clone size from that table. The data contain approximately 76,000 clones, around 80% of them singletons.

The receptor was derived from an elderly man with active or convalescent COVID-19. The sample taken for sequencing was peripheral blood. The chain links TRBV18 to TRBJ1-5, with TRBD1 identical over 9 bases. The CDR3 DNA sequence: TGTGCCAGCTCACCGGGACAGGGAGCGCAGCCCCAGCATTTT. Protein sequence: CASSPGQGAQPQHF.